The clone carrying this TCR beta chain has only one observation. Its antigen remains unidentified. Germline CDR1 and CDR2: KGHDR and SFDVKD. Deletions cut 3 bases from V and 7 bases from J, with 11 bases between. There are 13 residues in the CDR3. This record belongs to a study of CD8+CD57+ T cells in acquired aplastic anemia. Study overall: CD4+ and CD8+ cells, once sorted, gave DNA averaging around 3.2 ug. Healthy donors yielded 9 million to 14 million CD4+ cell reads on average.

General study findings and limits: The CD8+ Simpson's diversity of patients and controls was not significantly different. Patients and controls turned out to have 25 to 30 CD8+ CDR3 sequences in common.

The study profiled TCR beta VDJ and CDR3 using genomic DNA as template. Using its own MiXCR run on the reads, TCRdb lists one record per CDR3 protein. The repertoire holds roughly 64,000 distinct CDR3 sequences, with about 54% as singletons. The sequenced sample consisted of sorted CD4+, CD8+, or CD8+CD57+ T cells (not recorded which) from PBMCs. The sequence came from a human donor in good health, serving as a control. This chain links TRBV24-1 with TRBJ1-1; tentatively, D is TRBD1 (6 bases). The DNA for the CDR3 is TGTGCCACCAGTGATCCGGACAGCCGTGAAGCTTTCTTT. Translation: CATSDPDSREAFF.